Listed below are T cell receptor beta chains from one sample, sequenced in a study of T-cell reconstitution after alpha-beta-depleted transplantation in children. TCRdb re-derived calls from the PCR reads in MiXCR, one entry per CDR3 protein. Found here are around 25,000 distinct CDR3 sequences, 15% to 20% of them singletons; the top ten hold around 38%. The source was PBMCs, mostly from graft donor cells, collected 60 days after TCRalphabeta/CD19-depleted stem cell transplant. The receptors stem from a male patient between 2 and 9 years old who had a stem cell transplant for acute lymphoblastic leukemia, so the T cells may come from the graft donor. The CDR3 runs from the conserved cysteine through the conserved F or W. The D gene is left open where the match is weak. Clone size is given for some rows only: seen once, a few or many times, or a class if the clone is expanded.

v_gene: TRBV15
abundance: many
d_gene: -
j_gene: TRBJ2-3
CDR3nt: TGTGCCACCAGCCCCTCTTGGGGGGAAGGGCAGTATTTT
CDR3aa: CATSPSWGEGQYF

v_gene: TRBV5-1
abundance: few
d_gene: -
j_gene: TRBJ2-2
CDR3nt: TGCGCCAGCAGCTTGGCGGACAAGAACACCGGGGAGCTGTTTTTT
CDR3aa: CASSLADKNTGELFF

v_gene: TRBV5-1
abundance: many
d_gene: -
j_gene: TRBJ2-7
CDR3nt: TGCGCCAGCAGCTTGGACAGGGTCTCCTACGAGCAGTACTTC
CDR3aa: CASSLDRVSYEQYF

v_gene: TRBV20-1
abundance: once
d_gene: TRBD1
j_gene: TRBJ2-1
CDR3nt: TGCAGTGCTAGCTCTAGAGGGGGCGGTGGCAATGAGCAGTTCTTC
CDR3aa: CSASSRGGGGNEQFF

v_gene: TRBV29-1
abundance: many
d_gene: -
j_gene: TRBJ2-1
CDR3nt: TGCAGCGTTGAGGGAGCTACCTCCTACAATGAGCAGTTCTTC
CDR3aa: CSVEGATSYNEQFF

v_gene: TRBV20-1
abundance: many
d_gene: -
j_gene: TRBJ2-7
CDR3nt: TGCAGTGCTAGACCGGAGGGCTCCTACTACGAGCAGTACTTC
CDR3aa: CSARPEGSYYEQYF

v_gene: TRBV20-1
abundance: few
d_gene: TRBD2
j_gene: TRBJ2-7
CDR3nt: TGCAGTGCTAGAGAGGGGGGGGGAATCGGTTACGAGCAGTACTTC
CDR3aa: CSAREGGGIGYEQYF

v_gene: TRBV30
abundance: -
d_gene: -
j_gene: TRBJ2-7
CDR3nt: TGTGCCTGGAGTATGTCTTCCGACGAGCAGTACTTC
CDR3aa: CAWSMSSDEQYF

v_gene: TRBV5-1
abundance: -
d_gene: -
j_gene: TRBJ2-1
CDR3nt: TGCGCCAGCAGCTACATGGGGCGCGCAACCTACAATGAGCAGTTCTTC
CDR3aa: CASSYMGRATYNEQFF

v_gene: TRBV5-5
abundance: -
d_gene: -
j_gene: TRBJ1-6
CDR3nt: TGTGCCAGCAGGCAAGCCCAGGGGTCCAATTCACCCCTCCACTTT
CDR3aa: CASRQAQGSNSPLHF

v_gene: TRBV20-1
abundance: few
d_gene: -
j_gene: TRBJ2-7
CDR3nt: TGCAGAGCCTCCTCGTCGGCGGGCTACGAGCAGTACTTC
CDR3aa: CRASSSAGYEQYF

v_gene: TRBV21-1
abundance: few
d_gene: -
j_gene: TRBJ1-1
CDR3nt: TGTGCCAGCAGCAACCGACAGGCCATGAACACTGAAGCTTTCTTT
CDR3aa: CASSNRQAMNTEAFF

v_gene: TRBV10-2
abundance: many
d_gene: TRBD1
j_gene: TRBJ1-2
CDR3nt: TGCGCCAGCACACCGATACAGGGGGCCTATGGCTACACCTTC
CDR3aa: CASTPIQGAYGYTF

v_gene: TRBV27
abundance: -
d_gene: TRBD1
j_gene: TRBJ1-1
CDR3nt: TGTGCCAGCAGACGGGGACAGCCCACTGAGAAGGCTGAAGCTTTCTTT
CDR3aa: CASRRGQPTEKAEAFF

v_gene: TRBV12-3/TRBV12-4
abundance: -
d_gene: -
j_gene: TRBJ1-5
CDR3nt: TGTGCCAGCAGTTTAGGAGGGAATAGCAATCAGCCCCAGCATTTT
CDR3aa: CASSLGGNSNQPQHF

v_gene: TRBV7-2
abundance: few
d_gene: TRBD1
j_gene: TRBJ1-5
CDR3nt: TGTGCCAGCAGCTTCGCACCGGGACAGGGCAATCAGCCCCAGCATTTT
CDR3aa: CASSFAPGQGNQPQHF

v_gene: TRBV7-2
abundance: many
d_gene: -
j_gene: TRBJ2-2
CDR3nt: TGTGCCAGCAGCTCTTCGGACAGAACAGGCACCGGGGAGCTGTTTTTT
CDR3aa: CASSSSDRTGTGELFF

v_gene: TRBV25-1
abundance: few
d_gene: TRBD1
j_gene: TRBJ1-2
CDR3nt: TGTGCCAGCAGGGGGGATAGGACAGGCGGAGACGTGTCGTATGGCTACACCTTC
CDR3aa: CASRGDRTGGDVSYGYTF